This T cell receptor beta chain was identified in a study of identical twins. This clonotype was picked up a small number of times. The antigen is not known. The ends lost 4 bases at V and 1 base at J; junction bases unmatched: 10. The CDR3 runs 15 residues. Germline V CDR1 and CDR2: SQVTM, ANQGSEA. Overall study results and limits: Abundant beta clonotypes from cord blood had fewer insertions, unlike memory repertoires, which showed none. Out-of-frame TCR alpha sharing observed in monozygotic twins exceeded model estimates. Cross-sectional statistical analysis, not tracking of the same donors, underpinned the conclusions.

A universal primer site was added by template switching, and unique molecular identifiers were carried by the cDNA. TCRdb reprocessed the 5' RACE reads with MiXCR, giving one entry per CDR3 protein. This table has 1.5 million to 2 million distinct CDR3 sequences, roughly 35% appearing once. The source material was cord blood. The source of this sequence is a newborn girl in good health. This rearrangement joins TRBV29-1 to TRBJ2-7; 7 bases fit TRBD1. The CDR3 region is CSVGGTVSRSYEQYF. The DNA for the CDR3 is TGCAGCGTTGGGGGGACAGTTAGTAGGTCCTACGAGCAGTACTTC.